What follows are 11 T cell receptor beta chains derived from one specimen sequenced in a study of metastatic and nonmetastatic thyroid tumors. Patients had received no treatment of any kind before thyroid surgery. TCRdb reanalyzed the PCR reads via MiXCR. In the table there are 40,000 to 50,000 clones, about 12% of which are singletons. The sequencing input was blood. All receptors come from a male donor with papillary thyroid cancer or a benign thyroid nodule (not recorded which). Some clones in this sample may be carry-over from other donors' samples.

Relative to its sample, this clone is medium-sized. The chain is built from TRBV11-2 and TRBJ1-2; perhaps TRBD1 as D (6 bases). The germline V gene encodes CDR1 SGHAT and CDR2 FQNNGV. CDR3 length: 14 residues. Deletions cut 0 bases from V and 6 bases from J, with 11 bases between. The CDR3 protein is CASSLEGGRHGYTF. CDR3 coding DNA: TGTGCCAGCAGCTTAGAAGGGGGAAGACATGGCTACACCTTC.

This clone was seen at least ten times. The gene calls are TRBV4-2 and TRBJ1-4; maybe TRBD1 (5 bases). Germline loops: CDR1 LGHNA, CDR2 YNFKEQ. V was pared by 4 bases and J by 0 bases, with 15 bases between. The CDR3 has 17 residues. The CDR3 coding sequence is TGTGCCAGCAGCCCGCCGGGTGGGGGACCAACTAATGAAAAACTGTTTTTT. This sequence encodes CASSPPGGGPTNEKLFF.

The chain employs TRBV30 and TRBJ1-1; the D is unclear. The CDR3 contains 13 residues. The V gene's germline CDR1 is GTSNPN and CDR2 SVGIG (reference sequence). Deletions cut 4 bases from V and 1 base from J, with 10 bases between. DNA for the CDR3: TGTGCCTGGATCGTCCAATCGAACACTGAAGCTTTCTTT. Residues: CAWIVQSNTEAFF. Full variable domain (rest looked up from reference TRBV30 and TRBJ1-1): SQTIHQWPATLVQPVGSPLSLECTVEGTSNPNLYWYRQAAGRGLQLLFYSVGIGQISSEVPQNLSASRPQDRQFILSSKKLLLSDSGFYLCAWIVQSNTEAFFGQGTRLTVV.

This clone was counted many times. The chain has TRBV11-2 and TRBJ2-7, with 14 bases matching TRBD2. The germline V gene encodes CDR1 SGHAT and CDR2 FQNNGV. Trimming at V came to 3 bases and at J to 3 bases, leaving 1 base not matched to a gene. CDR3 length equals 15 residues. The CDR3 loop is CASSFGTSGSYEQYF. CDR3 DNA: TGTGCCAGCAGCTTCGGGACTAGCGGGAGCTACGAGCAGTACTTC.

This clone was seen more than once but under ten times. This sequence may be a read error, since a much larger clone differs from it by one base. This specimen includes other DNA sequences encoding the same CDR3. The rearrangement joins TRBV27 to TRBJ2-7; D is unresolved. This CDR3 has 14 residues. The V gene's germline CDR1 is MNHEY and CDR2 SMNVEV (reference sequence). The CDR3 DNA sequence: TGTGCCAGCAGTTTGAGCGAATCACCCTACGAGCAGTATTTC. The encoded protein is CASSLSESPYEQYF.

The table lists this clone with many counts. The rearrangement uses TRBV6-1 and TRBJ2-5, with D possibly being TRBD2 (6 bases). Germline V gene lookup returns CDR1 MNHNS and CDR2 SASEGT. V lost 7 bases, J lost 2 bases, and 11 bases lay in between. This CDR3 has 13 amino acids. In DNA form, the CDR3 reads TGTGCCAGCACTCTACTAGCTCAAGAGACCCAGTACTTC. This codes for CASTLLAQETQYF.

In its sample, this clone was seen many times. V usage is TRBV7-3 and J usage is TRBJ2-1; 10 nucleotides agree with TRBD2. Germline V gene lookup returns CDR1 SGHTA and CDR2 FQGTGA. The V and J ends lost 5 bases and 9 bases, in that order; junction bases with no gene match: 16. This CDR3 contains 17 residues. The DNA of the CDR3 is TGTGCCAGCAGCCTCCCGGGGTGGAGCGGGAGGGCCTTTGAGCAGTTCTTC. Amino acids: CASSLPGWSGRAFEQFF. Looking up the rest from reference TRBV7-3 and TRBJ2-1 gives the full variable domain: GAGVSQTPSNKVTEKGKYVELRCDPISGHTALYWYRQSLGQGPEFLIYFQGTGAADDSGLPNDRFFAVRPEGSVSTLKIQRTERGDSAVYLCASSLPGWSGRAFEQFFGPGTRLTVL.

With respect to this clone: One junction end does not reproduce the germline sequence, and a read error may be involved. This chain uses TRBV20-1 with TRBJ1-6; tentatively, D is TRBD1 (5 bases). The CDR3 totals 16 residues. Looked up from germline, CDR1 is DFQATT and CDR2 is SNEGSKA (reference sequence). The CDR3 DNA sequence: TGCAGTGCTAGAGCCCTCGGAGGGACTCATAATTCACCCCTCCAATTT. It codes for CSARALGGTHNSPLQF.

Ten or more counts support this clone. The genes are TRBV19 and TRBJ2-7; tentatively, D is TRBD2 (6 bases). The CDR3 contains 15 residues. Germline CDR1 and CDR2: LNHDA and SQIVND (reference sequence). Trimming shortened V by 0 bases and J by 2 bases, and 11 bases separated the two germline ends. For the CDR3, the DNA is TGTGCCAGTAGTATAGATGCGGGACTTACCTACGAGCAGTACTTC. It encodes CASSIDAGLTYEQYF.

V usage is TRBV4-2 and J usage is TRBJ2-6; D is ambiguous. Between the trimmed V and J ends, which lost 1 base and 0 bases, there was a span of 7 bases. CDR3 size: 16 residues. Germline V gene lookup returns CDR1 LGHNA and CDR2 YNFKEQ. The CDR3 here is CASSQVSDSGANVLTF. Here the CDR3 DNA reads TGTGCCAGCAGCCAAGTATCAGACTCTGGGGCCAACGTCCTGACTTTC.

This clone was counted between two and nine times. A junction end diverges from the germline sequence, so it may reflect a read error. The gene calls are TRBV12-3 or TRBV12-4 and TRBJ2-2; D is perhaps TRBD1 or TRBD2 (5 bases each). The CDR3 consists of 14 residues. The DNA for the CDR3 is TGTGCCAGCAGGGGGGAGCTTAACACCGAGGAGCTGTTTTTT. Residues: CASRGELNTEELFF.